A selection of T cell receptor beta chains follows, all from one sample in a study of T cells in Graves' hyperthyroidism and ophthalmopathy. TCRdb re-called the multiplex PCR reads with MiXCR, one entry per CDR3 protein. This sample has around 600,000 distinct CDR3 sequences; approximately 15% occur once, and the top ten carry around an eighth. The sample consisted of blood. The source of these receptors is a woman between 45 and 65 years old with Graves' ophthalmopathy. The CDR3 runs from the conserved cysteine through the conserved F or W.

TRBV25-1 | CASSDVQGQDTEAFF
TRBV5-1 | CASSLGVSGGYYGYTF
TRBV28 | CASSWEGLNYGYTF
TRBV4-1 | CASSHPRTSGTTYNEQFF
TRBV13 | CASSLGPGGAGVGDEQFF
TRBV7-2 | CASSLIGLAGGGTDTQYF
TRBV5-4 | CASSLVVGAGNEQFF
TRBV6-1 | CASGGHRNTEAFF
TRBV27 | CASSPFRGSPEKLFF
TRBV3-1 | CASSKEGRVTGELFF
TRBV28 | CASSLTSGGAFSYEQYF
TRBV20-1 | CSARASGSGYEQFF
TRBV28 | CASRKLADTYEQYF
TRBV20-1 | CSAIAVHDEQYF
TRBV20-1 | CSALHGRGFSSETQYF
TRBV6-1 | CASSAGHSRLTEKLFF
TRBV9 | CASSVGASGSADTQYF
TRBV7-2 | CASSLSGRIDEQYF
TRBV11-1 | CASSLENTEAFF
TRBV28 | CAGSFGAGSDNEKLFF
TRBV20-1 | CSASGSGTSGSSYNEQFF